The 9 T cell receptor beta chains given below trace back to one sample, sequenced in a study of early T cells in non-severe SARS-CoV-2 infection. TCRdb recomputed calls from the 5' RACE reads with MiXCR, one row per CDR3 protein. The sample includes over 50,000 distinct CDR3 sequences, about 15% seen only once; the top ten take 9% to 10%. The sample here was whole blood, taken at baseline. These receptors originate from an adult who was a healthcare worker with PCR-confirmed SARS-CoV-2 infection or an uninfected control (not recorded which).

This clonotype was observed at least ten times. This rearrangement joins TRBV5-4 to TRBJ2-1; D is possibly TRBD2 (6 bases). The germline gives CDR1 SGHNT, CDR2 YYREEE (reference sequence). The V gene lost 3 bases and the J gene lost 4 bases, with 14 bases spanning the gap. The CDR3 runs 15 residues. The CDR3 loop reads CASSSGTPDYNEQFF. DNA of the CDR3: TGTGCCAGCAGCTCCGGGACTCCAGATTACAATGAGCAGTTCTTC.

A few counts support this clonotype. The chain uses TRBV5-5 and TRBJ2-2; 7 nucleotides line up with TRBD2. In germline, CDR1 is SGHKS, CDR2 YYEKEE (reference sequence). The CDR3 has 15 residues. V was pared by 1 base and J by 6 bases, with 6 bases of the junction left unmatched. CDR3 residues: CASSLRAGVAGELFF. Written as DNA, the CDR3 is TGTGCCAGCAGCTTGCGGGCGGGAGTGGCCGGGGAGCTGTTTTTT. The full variable domain, in which reference TRBV5-5 and TRBJ2-2 provide the parts outside the CDR3, is DAGVTQSPTHLIKTRGQQVTLRCSPISGHKSVSWYQQVLGQGPQFIFQYYEKEERGRGNFPDRFSARQFPNYSSELNVNALLLGDSALYLCASSLRAGVAGELFFGEGSRLTVL.

The chain recombines TRBV7-3 with TRBJ2-3, with no clear D. Trimming removed 4 bases at V and 4 bases at J, with 15 bases between. This CDR3 region has 15 residues. CDR1 is SGHTA, CDR2 FQGTGA, per germline. CDR3 loop: CASSSDPQTSDTQYF. The CDR3 bases are TGTGCCAGCAGCTCGGACCCTCAAACCTCAGATACGCAGTATTTT. The full variable domain, its missing parts supplied by reference TRBV7-3 and TRBJ2-3, is GAGVSQTPSNKVTEKGKYVELRCDPISGHTALYWYRQSLGQGPEFLIYFQGTGAADDSGLPNDRFFAVRPEGSVSTLKIQRTERGDSAVYLCASSSDPQTSDTQYFGPGTRLTVL.

A few counts support this clonotype. The chain employs TRBV12-3 or TRBV12-4 and TRBJ2-7; tentatively, D is TRBD1 or TRBD2 (5 bases each). CDR3 length: 15 residues. Deletions cut 3 bases from V and 2 bases from J, with 14 bases between. The CDR3 coding sequence is TGTGCCAGCAGTTTTTTTGGGACGCAACCCTACGAGCAGTACTTC. This sequence encodes CASSFFGTQPYEQYF.

This clonotype was recorded a few times. V usage is TRBV28 and J usage is TRBJ2-3; D gene unclear. The germline V and J ends were trimmed by 2 bases and 2 bases, with 11 bases remaining between them. This CDR3 has 15 amino acids. The germline V gene has CDR1 MDHEN and CDR2 SYDVKM. The CDR3 spells CASSLRLDHTDTQYF. The CDR3, as DNA: TGTGCCAGCAGTTTAAGGCTGGACCACACAGATACGCAGTATTTT.

There are many counts of this clonotype. The CDR3 DNA is TGTGCCAGCAGCTTGTCCATGAACACTGAAGCTTTCTTT. This gives the protein CASSLSMNTEAFF. V is TRBV5-6 and J is TRBJ1-1; D call uncertain. The CDR3 spans 13 residues. Trimming shortened V by 1 base and J by 0 bases, and 4 bases separated the two germline ends. From germline, CDR1 is SGHDT and CDR2 YYEEEE. Variable domain in full (rest from reference TRBV5-6 and TRBJ1-1): DAGVTQSPTHLIKTRGQQVTLRCSPKSGHDTVSWYQQALGQGPQFIFQYYEEEERQRGNFPDRFSGHQFPNYSSELNVNALLLGDSALYLCASSLSMNTEAFFGQGTRLTVV.

The sample holds many counts of this clonotype. CDR3 residues: CSALRGQETQYF. CDR3 coding DNA: TGCAGTGCGCTGAGAGGTCAAGAGACCCAGTACTTC. The genes are TRBV20-1 and TRBJ2-5; D remains unclear. CDR1 is DFQATT, CDR2 SNEGSKA, per germline (reference sequence). V gave up 6 bases and J gave up 2 bases, with 10 bases separating them. There are 12 residues in the CDR3.

This clonotype has just a few counts. The chain is built from TRBV29-1 and TRBJ2-7; TRBD1 matches 9 bases. Germline CDR1 reads SQVTM; CDR2 reads ANQGSEA. The V and J ends lost 7 bases and 4 bases, in that order; junction bases with no gene match: 8. This CDR3 is built from 13 residues. In DNA form, the CDR3 reads TGCAGCGGATCACAGGGGGCGCGGTACGAGCAGTACTTC. Protein sequence: CSGSQGARYEQYF.

The gene calls are TRBV6-4 and TRBJ2-2, with D uncertain. Looked up from germline, CDR1 is MRHNA and CDR2 is SNTAGT. V lost 4 bases to trimming and J lost 5 bases, with 5 bases between them. CDR3 size: 12 residues. The CDR3 loop is CASSGITGELFF. In nucleotides, the CDR3 is TGTGCCAGCAGTGGCATTACCGGGGAGCTGTTTTTT.